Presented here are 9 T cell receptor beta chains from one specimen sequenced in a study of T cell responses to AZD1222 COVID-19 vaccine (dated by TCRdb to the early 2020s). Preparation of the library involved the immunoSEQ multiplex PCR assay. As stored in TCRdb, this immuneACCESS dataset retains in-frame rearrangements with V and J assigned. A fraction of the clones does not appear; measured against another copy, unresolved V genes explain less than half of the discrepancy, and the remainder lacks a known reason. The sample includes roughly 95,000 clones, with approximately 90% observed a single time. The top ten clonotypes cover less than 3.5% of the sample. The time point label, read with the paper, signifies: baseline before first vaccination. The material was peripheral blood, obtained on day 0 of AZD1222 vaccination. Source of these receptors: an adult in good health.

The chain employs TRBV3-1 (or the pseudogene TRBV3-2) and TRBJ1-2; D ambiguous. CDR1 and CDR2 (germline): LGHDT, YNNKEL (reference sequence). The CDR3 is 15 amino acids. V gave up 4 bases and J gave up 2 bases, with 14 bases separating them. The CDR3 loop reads CASSRSRRRNYGYTF. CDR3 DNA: TGTGCCAGCAGCCGATCCCGCAGGAGGAACTATGGCTACACCTTC.

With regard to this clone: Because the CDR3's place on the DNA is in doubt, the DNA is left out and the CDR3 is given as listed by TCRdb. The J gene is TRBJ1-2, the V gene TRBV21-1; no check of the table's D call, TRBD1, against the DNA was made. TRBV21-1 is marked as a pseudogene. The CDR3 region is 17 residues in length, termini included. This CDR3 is CASSKVWGQGTNYGYTF.

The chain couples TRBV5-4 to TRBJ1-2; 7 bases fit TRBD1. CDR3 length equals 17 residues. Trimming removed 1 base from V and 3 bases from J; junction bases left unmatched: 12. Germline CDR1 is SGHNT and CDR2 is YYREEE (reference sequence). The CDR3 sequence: CASSLPGGMNKDYGYTF. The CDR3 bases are TGTGCCAGCAGCTTGCCAGGGGGAATGAACAAAGACTATGGCTACACCTTC.

Here the CDR3 reads CASSQEGTSGSTVTDTQYF. For the CDR3, the DNA is TGTGCCAGCAGCCAAGAGGGGACTAGCGGGAGTACGGTAACAGATACGCAGTATTTT. The J gene is TRBJ2-3, the V gene TRBV4-2, with 14 bases fitting TRBD2. CDR1 is LGHNA, CDR2 YNFKEQ, per germline. V was pared by 0 bases and J by 3 bases, with 8 bases of the junction left unmatched. The CDR3 is 19 amino acids.

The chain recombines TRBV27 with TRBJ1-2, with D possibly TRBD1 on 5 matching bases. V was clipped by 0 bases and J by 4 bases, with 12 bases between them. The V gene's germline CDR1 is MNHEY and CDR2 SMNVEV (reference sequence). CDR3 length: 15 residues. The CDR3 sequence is CASSLSGTTVYGYTF. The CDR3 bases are TGTGCCAGCAGTTTATCCGGAACGACAGTCTATGGCTACACCTTC.

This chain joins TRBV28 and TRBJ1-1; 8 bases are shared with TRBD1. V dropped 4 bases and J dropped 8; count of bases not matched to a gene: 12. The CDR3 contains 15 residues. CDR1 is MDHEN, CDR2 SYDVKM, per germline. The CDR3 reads CASSSGQGNNFEAFF. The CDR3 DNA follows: TGTGCCAGCAGTTCCGGACAGGGAAATAACTTCGAAGCTTTCTTT.

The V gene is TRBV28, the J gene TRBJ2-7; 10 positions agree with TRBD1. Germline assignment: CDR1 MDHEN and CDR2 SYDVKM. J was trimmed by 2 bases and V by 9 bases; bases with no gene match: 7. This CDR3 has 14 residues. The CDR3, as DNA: TGTGCCAGTTGGGACAGGGGATCAACCTACGAGCAGTACTTC. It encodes CASWDRGSTYEQYF. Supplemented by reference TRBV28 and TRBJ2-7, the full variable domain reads DVKVTQSSRYLVKRTGEKVFLECVQDMDHENMFWYRQDPGLGLRLIYFSYDVKMKEKGDIPEGYSVSREKKERFSLILESASTNQTSMYLCASWDRGSTYEQYFGPGTRLTVT.

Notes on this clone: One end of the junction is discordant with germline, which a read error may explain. CDR3: CAGSLYGRGSGANVLTF. CDR3 coding DNA: TGTGCCGGCAGTTTATATGGAAGGGGATCAGGGGCCAACGTCCTGACTTTC. This rearrangement joins TRBV28 to TRBJ2-6, with D maybe TRBD1 (5 bases). The germline V gene encodes CDR1 MDHEN and CDR2 SYDVKM. The CDR3 runs 17 residues.

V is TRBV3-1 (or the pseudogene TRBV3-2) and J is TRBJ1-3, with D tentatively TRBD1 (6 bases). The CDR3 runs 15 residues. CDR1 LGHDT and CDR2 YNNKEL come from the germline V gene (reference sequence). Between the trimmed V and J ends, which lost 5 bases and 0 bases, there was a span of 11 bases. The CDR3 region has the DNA TGTGCCAGCAGCTCTGTGGACAGCTCTGGAAACACCATATATTTT. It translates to CASSSVDSSGNTIYF.